The source of this T cell receptor beta chain is a study of siplizumab effects on memory and regulatory T cells (dated by TCRdb to between 2017 and 2020). About the investigation overall: The study examined how the anti-CD2 antibody siplizumab affects alloreactive T-cell subsets in allogeneic mixed lymphocyte reactions built from human PBMCs. The research as a whole found: About 80-96% of proliferating CD4+ or CD8+ clones could not be given a naive or memory phenotype. Unstimulated naive T cells appeared to be more diverse than memory T cells, and naive cells seemed to make a substantial contribution to the alloresponse. In reactions with siplizumab, an average of about 62% of mappable alloreactive CD4+ clones were Treg-derived, compared with 25% to 30% in control reactions. Sequences below about 10^-5 frequency were poorly captured, so only a minor fraction of alloreactive clones could be mapped to unstimulated subsets. Siplizumab significantly reduced the cumulative frequency of alloreactive sequences traceable to unstimulated CD4+ memory T cells. No functional confirmation was obtained for the suppressive function of proliferating Tregs from siplizumab cultures.

CDR1 and CDR2 are read off the germline V gene as SGHAT and FQNNGV. The cysteine opens and the phenylalanine closes a CDR3 of 14 amino acids. Solely the CDR3 DNA is kept, with 42 bases framed from the first base. Trimming at the junction amounts to 8 bases on V and 0 bases on J, and the germline ends lie 13 bases apart. A note on this clone: Its antigen specificity is not known. Base-call qualities are not available, and no considerably larger clone is one nucleotide away.

Sorted unstimulated T cells and proliferating T cells recovered from mixed lymphocyte reactions underwent TCRbeta CDR3 sequencing. Fresh whole blood from roughly ten HLA-typed healthy donors was used to isolate PBMCs. Library generation was performed with the immunoSEQ multiplex PCR assay. The deep sequencing platform assayed 80,000 to 100,000 TCR templates per sample. Genomic DNA extracted from sorted T cells was the material used for TCRbeta CDR3 sequencing. Regarding the original processing steps: The R programming language was used for the clonal analysis of the TCRbeta CDR3 data. Comparing unstimulated samples against CFSE-low samples taken after the reaction was how alloreactive CD4+ and CD8+ clones were defined. Regulatory or non-regulatory origin of alloreactive CD4+ clones was assigned by matching sequences to the sorted unstimulated Treg and non-Treg repertoires. TCRdb's version of the immuneACCESS table is confined to in-frame rearrangements and falls short of the full clone set. An unresolved V gene accounts for under half of the shortfall where checked; the remainder is of unknown origin. Clone size and the V and J calls come from that table; the DNA yielded D and trimming. This sample comprises tens of thousands of clones, 91% of them detected only once. The ten largest clonotypes hold more than 25% of the sample.

This sequence uses TRBV11-2 and TRBJ1-1, with the D gene not clear enough to name. This TCR was sampled from a human donor in good health. The sequenced material came from CD8+ T cells sorted from blood. The nucleotide sequence reads as follows: TGTGCCAGCGGAAATACAGTGATGAACACTGAAGCTTTCTTT. Its product reads: CASGNTVMNTEAFF.